The rows below give T cell receptor beta chains drawn from one sample of a study of CD8+ T cells in alopecia areata. Produced via immunoSEQ multiplex PCR; TCRdb's table is partial and in-frame only. The table has about 190,000 clones, 60% seen once. This material consisted of CD4+ T cells sorted from blood, taken at week 4, from a patient treated with tofacitinib. The receptors were sampled from a human donor with alopecia areata. Both conserved end residues are part of each CDR3. The order of the fields is V gene, CDR3 protein.

>TRBV28
CASSLGYEQYF
>TRBV30
CAWRQGLQETQYF
>TRBV4-3
CASSQDFSGNYNEQFF
>TRBV7-9
CASSRANYGYTF
>TRBV6-5
CASSDSSVNQPQHF
>TRBV9
CASSVGGEALDTQYF
>TRBV5-1
CASSQRTANYGYTF
>TRBV4-2
CASSQDLGGRREYGYTF
>TRBV5-4
CASSLTGAMNTEAFF
>TRBV6-9
CASRRPPPKDYEQYF
>TRBV30
CARTDLHGYTF
>TRBV28
CASSGRDRPTGGYTF
>TRBV30
CAWSELGWQPQHF
>TRBV19
CASSPTEYGYTF
>TRBV7-9
CASSLESGQMNTEAFF
>TRBV6-1
CASRVGNEQFF
>TRBV30
CAWERNQETQYF
>TRBV30
CAWRGQGYSGANVLTF
>TRBV7-9
CASSTSGRDQETQYF
>TRBV23-1
CASTARGEAGYTF
>TRBV4-1
CASSQPGQGAEAFF
>TRBV29-1
CSVEETTGFPGELFF
>TRBV6-1
CARGGASNTGELFF
>TRBV15
CATSRGTENTEAFF
>TRBV5-1
CASSDRDRGRNTEAFF
>TRBV15
CATSRGLAGRPTYNEQFF
>TRBV7-2
CASSPTTETQYF
>TRBV10-3
CAISLGQHTEAFF
>TRBV29-1
CSVDGQGLGYEQYF
>TRBV2
CASSEAGSRYNEQFF
>TRBV7-9
CASSSLDSGRAPAGELFF
>TRBV15
CATSGYTDTQYF
>TRBV29-1
CSVRDRQGVIYGYTF
>TRBV7-2
CASSSEGEQFF
>TRBV5-1
CASSSTGGGGEQYF
>TRBV14
CASSQPGLGGRETQYF
>TRBV5-1
CASSLGDRNQETQYF
>TRBV28
CASRPREHGTQYF
>TRBV29-1
CSVGTGMNTEAFF
>TRBV27
CASSLGLAGVYEQYF
>TRBV7-3
CASSLAGATSGANVLTF
>TRBV14
CASSQGGTSGIYEQYF
>TRBV29-1
CSVENQASAQYF
>TRBV28
CASSPYTGLNTEAFF
>TRBV10-2
CASSDRGEYNEQFF
>TRBV19
CASSISGAIYGYTF
>TRBV6-4
CASSDHGVGQFF
>TRBV30
CAWSGLGGRSEQYF
>TRBV29-1
CSARTGLDTEAFF